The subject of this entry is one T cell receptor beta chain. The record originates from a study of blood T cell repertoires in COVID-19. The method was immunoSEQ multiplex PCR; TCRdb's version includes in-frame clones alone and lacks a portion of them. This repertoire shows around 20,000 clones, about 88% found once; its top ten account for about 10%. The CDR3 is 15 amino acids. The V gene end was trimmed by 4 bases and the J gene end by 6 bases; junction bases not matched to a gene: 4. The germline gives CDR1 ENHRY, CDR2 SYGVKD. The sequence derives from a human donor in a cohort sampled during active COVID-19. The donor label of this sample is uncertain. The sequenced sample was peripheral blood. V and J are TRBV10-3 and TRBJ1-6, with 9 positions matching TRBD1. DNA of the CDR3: TGTGCCATCAGTGGGAACAGGGGGCTTAATTCACCCCTCCACTTT. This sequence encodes CAISGNRGLNSPLHF.